This T cell receptor beta chain was recorded in a study of T cell responses to AZD1222 COVID-19 vaccine. Data came from immunoSEQ multiplex PCR; TCRdb stores just in-frame clones and leaves some out. This table holds about 44,000 clones, 60% to 85% found once. The CDR3 runs 15 residues. Deletions cut 3 bases from V and 0 bases from J, with 9 bases between. Germline V gene data show CDR1 as LNHDA and CDR2 as SQIVND (reference sequence). Study results and caveats: The breadth and depth of Spike-specific TCRs increased once two AZD1222 doses had been given. The peak T cell response came first, and repertoires were sampled only after it. Donors were largely white British and mainly female; clonal diversity was possibly underestimated. Reports indicate that nearly half of spike-specific TCRs are directed at unmutated variant regions.

Worth noting for this clone: What it recognizes is unknown.

The V call is TRBV19, the J call TRBJ1-3, with D uncertain. This sequence was found in an adult in good health. Sequences were derived from peripheral blood, sampled on day 0 of AZD1222 vaccination. The CDR3 nucleotides read TGTGCCAGTAGTATTTTGACGAGCTCTGGAAACACCATATATTTT. Translated: CASSILTSSGNTIYF.